This T cell receptor (beta chain) derives from a study of T-cell memory formation after mild COVID-19. Germline V gene data show CDR1 as LGHNA and CDR2 as YSLEER. Between the trimmed V and J ends, which lost 3 bases and 4 bases, there was a span of 12 bases. The CDR3 extends over 15 amino acids. TCRdb independently ran MiXCR on the 5' RACE reads; one entry per CDR3 protein. This repertoire shows 40,000 to 45,000 distinct CDR3 sequences, 6% to 8% found once; its top ten account for about 1.5%. The sample taken for sequencing was PBMCs or a T cell subset sorted from them (not recorded which). V and J are TRBV4-3 and TRBJ1-4; no definite D call. This receptor was taken from a young man who had mild COVID-19 (a few samples of this study predate the infection). Cell type and time point are not known. The CDR3 sequence is CASSHAQNSNEKLFF. For the CDR3, the DNA is TGCGCCAGCAGCCACGCACAGAACAGTAATGAAAAACTGTTTTTT.